The next 11 T cell receptor beta chains were all read from a single sample in a study of CD8 T cells in ankylosing spondylitis. TCRdb re-called the 5' RACE reads with MiXCR, one entry per CDR3 protein. The table lists 350,000 or so distinct CDR3 sequences, 11% of them singletons. Sample: blood, either unsorted or a sorted T cell fraction (not recorded which). Receptors originate from a female donor with ankylosing spondylitis or in good health (not recorded which).

The chain carries TRBV7-2 and TRBJ2-7; weak D call: TRBD2 (6 bases). The V gene lost 4 bases and the J gene lost 0 bases, with 10 bases spanning the gap. Germline-derived CDR1 and CDR2 are SGHTA and FQGNSA. The CDR3 runs to 14 residues. CDR3 loop: CASSSRTTSYEQYF. CDR3 nucleotides: TGTGCCAGCAGCTCCCGGACTACCTCCTACGAGCAGTACTTC.

At least ten counts were recorded for this clonotype. This rearrangement joins TRBV20-1 to TRBJ2-5; 9 positions match TRBD1. The CDR3 sequence is 17 residues long. Looked up from germline, CDR1 is DFQATT and CDR2 is SNEGSKA (reference sequence). Trimming cost V 2 bases and J 4 bases; bases outside gene matches: 14. DNA for the CDR3: TGCAGTGCTAGATCCGCCGGGACAGGGAGTTTTAGAGAGACCCAGTACTTC. Its protein is CSARSAGTGSFRETQYF.

The chain combines TRBV7-8 with TRBJ2-5; 11 positions match TRBD2. Germline loops: CDR1 SGHVS, CDR2 FQNEAQ. V shed 3 bases and J 4 bases; nucleotides not matched to a gene: 7. The CDR3 contains 16 residues. The CDR3 DNA reads as TGTGCCAGCAGCTTCTTAGCGGGGGGGATTCGAGAGACCCAGTACTTC. It encodes CASSFLAGGIRETQYF.

This clonotype was detected ten times or more. The gene calls are TRBV5-1 and TRBJ2-2; no reliable D call. The germline CDR1 and CDR2 sequences are SGHRS and YFSETQ. V was pared by 1 base and J by 8 bases, with 12 bases between. The CDR3 extends over 14 amino acids. CDR3 sequence (DNA): TGCGCCAGCAGCTTGCCGAGTTTAGATGGGGAGCTGTTTTTT. Protein sequence: CASSLPSLDGELFF.

This chain connects TRBV14 to TRBJ2-1; D might be TRBD1 or TRBD2, each matching 5 bases. Germline CDR1 and CDR2: SGHDN and FVKESK. The CDR3 totals 14 residues. With 8 bases removed from V and 2 bases from J, the gap between germline ends came to 13 bases. The CDR3 DNA reads as TGTGCCAGCGTGAGGGGTTACCCCTACAATGAGCAGTTCTTC. This gives the protein CASVRGYPYNEQFF.

The V and J genes are TRBV28 and TRBJ1-1, with unresolved D. CDR3 length: 14 amino acids. Trimming removed 1 base at V and 2 bases at J, with 8 bases between. In germline, CDR1 is MDHEN, CDR2 SYDVKM. CDR3 bases: TGTGCCAGCAGTTTATTGAGCCGTAACACTGAAGCTTTCTTT. Protein: CASSLLSRNTEAFF.

The table lists this clonotype with a few counts. The chain recombines TRBV18 with TRBJ1-2; tentatively, D is TRBD1 (5 bases). Germline V gene sequence: CDR1 KGHSH, CDR2 LQKENI. V was clipped by 6 bases and J by 4 bases, with 15 bases between them. This CDR3 spans 14 amino acids. This chain's CDR3 is CASSPFGGSYGYTF. CDR3 in DNA: TGTGCCAGCTCCCCGTTCGGGGGGAGCTATGGCTACACCTTC. Full variable domain (missing parts from reference TRBV18 and TRBJ1-2): NAGVMQNPRHLVRRRGQEARLRCSPMKGHSHVYWYRQLPEEGLKFMVYLQKENIIDESGMPKERFSAEFPKEGPSILRIQQVVRGDSAAYFCASSPFGGSYGYTFGSGTRLTVV.

This clonotype was detected many times. The CDR3 sequence: CASSDWDRGVPGELFF. CDR3 DNA sequence: TGTGCCAGCAGCGATTGGGACAGGGGTGTACCCGGGGAGCTGTTTTTT. The rearrangement uses TRBV7-2 and TRBJ2-2; TRBD1 matches 10 bases. Germline V gene sequence: CDR1 SGHTA, CDR2 FQGNSA. After removal of 5 bases from V and 6 bases from J, the junction contained 9 bases not matched to a gene. The length of the CDR3 is 16 residues.

This clonotype was detected ten times or more. The rearrangement links TRBV20-1 to TRBJ1-5; D not resolved. This CDR3 comprises 14 residues. Between the trimmed V and J ends, which lost 3 bases and 0 bases, there was a span of 9 bases. Germline CDR1 DFQATT, CDR2 SNEGSKA (reference sequence). The CDR3 sequence is CSASEDPSNQPQHF. For the CDR3, the DNA is TGCAGTGCTAGTGAAGACCCTAGCAATCAGCCCCAGCATTTT.

In this sample, this clonotype turned up many times. The chain joins TRBV27 to TRBJ2-7; D may be TRBD1 (6 bases). This CDR3 comprises 12 residues. Germline CDR1 MNHEY, CDR2 SMNVEV (reference sequence). Trimming removed 3 bases at V and 12 bases at J, with 15 bases between. CDR3: CASSFSQGRRYF. CDR3 sequence (DNA): TGTGCCAGCAGTTTTTCACAGGGCCGACGGTACTTC.

At least ten counts were recorded for this clonotype. V gene TRBV15 combines with J gene TRBJ2-5; D gene unclear. V was pared by 0 bases and J by 2 bases, with 7 bases between. The CDR3 runs to 14 residues. Germline V gene data show CDR1 as LNHNV and CDR2 as YYDKDF (reference sequence). In DNA, the CDR3 is TGTGCCACCAGCAGAGATAGGGCTCAAGAGACCCAGTACTTC. Translated: CATSRDRAQETQYF. Together with reference TRBV15 and TRBJ2-5, the CDR3 gives the full variable domain: DAMVIQNPRYQVTQFGKPVTLSCSQTLNHNVMYWYQQKSSQAPKLLFHYYDKDFNNEADTPDNFQSRRPNTSFCFLDIRSPGLGDTAMYLCATSRDRAQETQYFGPGTRLLVL.